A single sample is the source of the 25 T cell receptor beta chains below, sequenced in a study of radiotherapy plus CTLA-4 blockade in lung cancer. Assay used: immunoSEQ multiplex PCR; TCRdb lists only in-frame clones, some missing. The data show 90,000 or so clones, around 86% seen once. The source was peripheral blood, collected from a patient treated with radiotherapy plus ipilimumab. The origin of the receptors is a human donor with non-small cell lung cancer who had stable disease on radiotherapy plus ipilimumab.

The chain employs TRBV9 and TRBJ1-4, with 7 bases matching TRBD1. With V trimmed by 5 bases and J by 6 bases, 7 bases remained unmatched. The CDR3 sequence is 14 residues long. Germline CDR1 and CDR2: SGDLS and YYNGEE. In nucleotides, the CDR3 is TGTGCCAGCAGTCGAACAGGGGTCGATGAAAAACTGTTTTTT. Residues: CASSRTGVDEKLFF.

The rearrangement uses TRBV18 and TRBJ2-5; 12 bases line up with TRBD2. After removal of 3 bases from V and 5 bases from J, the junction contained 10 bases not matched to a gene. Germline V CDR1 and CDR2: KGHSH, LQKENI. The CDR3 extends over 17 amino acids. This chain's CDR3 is CASSPLPSGRAGETQYF. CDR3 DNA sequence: TGTGCCAGCTCACCCCTGCCTAGCGGGAGGGCCGGGGAGACCCAGTACTTC.

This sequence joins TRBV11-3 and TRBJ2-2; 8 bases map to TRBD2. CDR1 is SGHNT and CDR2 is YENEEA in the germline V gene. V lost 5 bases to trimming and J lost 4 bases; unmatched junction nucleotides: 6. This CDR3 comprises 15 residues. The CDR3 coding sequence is TGTGCCAGCAGCGCGGGGGGACACCTCACCGGGGAGCTGTTTTTT. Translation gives CASSAGGHLTGELFF.

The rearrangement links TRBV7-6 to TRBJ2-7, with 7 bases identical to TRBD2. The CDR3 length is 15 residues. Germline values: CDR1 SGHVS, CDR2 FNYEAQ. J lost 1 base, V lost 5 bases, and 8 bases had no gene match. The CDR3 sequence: CASSLLAVPSYEQYF. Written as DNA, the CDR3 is TGTGCCAGCAGCCTGCTAGCGGTACCTTCCTACGAGCAGTACTTC.

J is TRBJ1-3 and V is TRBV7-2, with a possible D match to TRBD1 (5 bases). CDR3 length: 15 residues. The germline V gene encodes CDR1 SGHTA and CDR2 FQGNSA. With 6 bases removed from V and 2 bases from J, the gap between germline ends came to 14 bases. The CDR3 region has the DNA TGTGCCAGCAGTCCCCTCGGGACGACTGGAAACACCATATATTTT. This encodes CASSPLGTTGNTIYF.

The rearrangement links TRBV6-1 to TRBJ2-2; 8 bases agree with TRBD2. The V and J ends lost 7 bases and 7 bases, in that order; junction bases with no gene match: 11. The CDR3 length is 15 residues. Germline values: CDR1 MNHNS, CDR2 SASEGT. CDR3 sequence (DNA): TGTGCCAGCACTAGGCAGCGGGAGTTCGGCGGGGAGCTGTTTTTT. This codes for CASTRQREFGGELFF.

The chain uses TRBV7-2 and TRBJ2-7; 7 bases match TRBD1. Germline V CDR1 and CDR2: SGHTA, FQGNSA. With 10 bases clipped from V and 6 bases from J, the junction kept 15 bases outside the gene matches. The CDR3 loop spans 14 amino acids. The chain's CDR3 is CATLLPGQLGEQYF. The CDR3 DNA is TGTGCCACCCTTTTACCGGGACAGCTAGGCGAGCAGTACTTC. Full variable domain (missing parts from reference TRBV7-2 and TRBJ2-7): GAGVSQSPSNKVTEKGKDVELRCDPISGHTALYWYRQSLGQGLEFLIYFQGNSAPDKSGLPSDRFSAERTGGSVSTLTIQRTQQEDSAVYLCATLLPGQLGEQYFGPGTRLTVT.

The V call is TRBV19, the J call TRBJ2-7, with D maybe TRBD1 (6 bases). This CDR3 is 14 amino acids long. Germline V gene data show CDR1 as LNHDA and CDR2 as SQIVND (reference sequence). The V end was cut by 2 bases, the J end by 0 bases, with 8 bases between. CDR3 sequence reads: CASSIKGVSYEQYF. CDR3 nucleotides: TGTGCCAGTAGTATAAAGGGGGTCTCCTACGAGCAGTACTTC.

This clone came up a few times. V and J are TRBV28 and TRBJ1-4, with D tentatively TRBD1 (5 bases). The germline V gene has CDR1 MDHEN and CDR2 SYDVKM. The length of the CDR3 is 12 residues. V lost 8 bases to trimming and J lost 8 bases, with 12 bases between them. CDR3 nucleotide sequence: TGTGCCAGCTGGGACCGTGGGGAAAAACTGTTTTTT. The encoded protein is CASWDRGEKLFF.

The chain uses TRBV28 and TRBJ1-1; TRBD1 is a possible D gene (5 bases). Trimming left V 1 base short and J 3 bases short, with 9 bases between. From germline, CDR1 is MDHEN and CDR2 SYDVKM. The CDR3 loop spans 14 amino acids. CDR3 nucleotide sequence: TGTGCCAGCAGTTTATTAAAAGGGGACACTGAAGCTTTCTTT. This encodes CASSLLKGDTEAFF.

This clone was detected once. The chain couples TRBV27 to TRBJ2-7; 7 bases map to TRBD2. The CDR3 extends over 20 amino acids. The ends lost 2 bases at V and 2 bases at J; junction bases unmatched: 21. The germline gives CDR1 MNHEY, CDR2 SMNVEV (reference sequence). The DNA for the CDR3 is TGTGCCAGCAGTTTAGGGGCCCTCCGGGACGTAGCGGGCAACACCTACGAGCAGTACTTC. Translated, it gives CASSLGALRDVAGNTYEQYF.

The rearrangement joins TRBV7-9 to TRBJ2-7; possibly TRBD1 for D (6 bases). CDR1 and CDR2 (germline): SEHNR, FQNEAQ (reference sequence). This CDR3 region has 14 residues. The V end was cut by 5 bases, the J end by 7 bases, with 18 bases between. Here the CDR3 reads CASSNGQYRLEQYF. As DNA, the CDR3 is TGTGCCAGCAGCAACGGACAGTACCGATTGGAGCAGTACTTC.

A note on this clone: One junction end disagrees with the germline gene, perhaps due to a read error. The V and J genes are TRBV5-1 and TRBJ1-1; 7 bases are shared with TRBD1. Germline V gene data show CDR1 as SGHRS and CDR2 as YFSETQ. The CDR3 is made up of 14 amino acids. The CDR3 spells CANSGLTGTTEAFF. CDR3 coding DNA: TGCGCCAACAGCGGTTTGACAGGGACCACTGAAGCTTTCTTT.

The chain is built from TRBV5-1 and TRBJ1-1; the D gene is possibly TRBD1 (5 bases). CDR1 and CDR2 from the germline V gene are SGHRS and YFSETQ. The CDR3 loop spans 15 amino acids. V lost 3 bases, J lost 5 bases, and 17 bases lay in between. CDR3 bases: TGCGCCAGCAGCTCTGTGAGGGGCGCGAGGACTGAAGCTTTCTTT. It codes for CASSSVRGARTEAFF.

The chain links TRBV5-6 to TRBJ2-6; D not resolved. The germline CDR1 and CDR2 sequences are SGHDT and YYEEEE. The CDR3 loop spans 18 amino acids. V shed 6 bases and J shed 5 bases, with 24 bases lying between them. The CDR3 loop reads CASNQHNKSQSRANVLTF. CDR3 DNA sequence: TGTGCCAGCAATCAACACAATAAGTCACAAAGTCGGGCCAACGTCCTGACTTTC. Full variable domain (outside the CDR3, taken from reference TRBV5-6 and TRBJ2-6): DAGVTQSPTHLIKTRGQQVTLRCSPKSGHDTVSWYQQALGQGPQFIFQYYEEEERQRGNFPDRFSGHQFPNYSSELNVNALLLGDSALYLCASNQHNKSQSRANVLTFGAGSRLTVL.

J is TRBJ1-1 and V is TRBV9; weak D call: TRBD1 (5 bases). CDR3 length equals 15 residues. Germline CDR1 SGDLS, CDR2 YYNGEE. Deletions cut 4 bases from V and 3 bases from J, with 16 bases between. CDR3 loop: CASSPGQGAYTEAFF. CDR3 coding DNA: TGTGCCAGCAGCCCTGGGCAGGGTGCTTACACTGAAGCTTTCTTT.

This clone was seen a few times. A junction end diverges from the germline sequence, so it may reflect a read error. This CDR3 is CASSQETQGDEKLFF. In DNA form, the CDR3 reads TGTGCCAGCAGTCAAGAGACCCAAGGGGATGAAAAACTGTTTTTT. V is TRBV4-2 and J is TRBJ1-4, with TRBD1 as a possible D gene (5 bases). The CDR3 loop spans 15 amino acids. Germline loops: CDR1 LGHNA, CDR2 YNFKEQ.

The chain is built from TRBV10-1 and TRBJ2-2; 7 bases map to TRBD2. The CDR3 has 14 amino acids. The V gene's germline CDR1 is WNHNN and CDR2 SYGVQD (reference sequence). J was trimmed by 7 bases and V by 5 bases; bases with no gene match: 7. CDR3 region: CASSRDYSGGELFF. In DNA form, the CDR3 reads TGCGCCAGCAGTCGGGACTACTCAGGCGGGGAGCTGTTTTTT.

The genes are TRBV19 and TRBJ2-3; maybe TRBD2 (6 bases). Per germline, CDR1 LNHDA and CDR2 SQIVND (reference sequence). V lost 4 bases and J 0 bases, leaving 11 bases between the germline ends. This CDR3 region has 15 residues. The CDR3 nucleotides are TGTGCCAGTAGTACCTCGACTAGGAGCACAGATACGCAGTATTTT. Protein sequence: CASSTSTRSTDTQYF. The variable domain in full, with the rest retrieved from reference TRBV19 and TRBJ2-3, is DGGITQSPKYLFRKEGQNVTLSCEQNLNHDAMYWYRQDPGQGLRLIYYSQIVNDFQKGDIAEGYSVSREKKESFPLTVTSAQKNPTAFYLCASSTSTRSTDTQYFGPGTRLTVL.

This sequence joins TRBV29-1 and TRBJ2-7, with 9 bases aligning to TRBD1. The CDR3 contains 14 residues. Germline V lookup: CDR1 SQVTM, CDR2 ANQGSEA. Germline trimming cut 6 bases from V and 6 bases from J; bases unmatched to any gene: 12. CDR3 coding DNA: TGCAGCGTCTACCGACCGGGACAGGGCGGCGAGCAGTACTTC. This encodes CSVYRPGQGGEQYF.

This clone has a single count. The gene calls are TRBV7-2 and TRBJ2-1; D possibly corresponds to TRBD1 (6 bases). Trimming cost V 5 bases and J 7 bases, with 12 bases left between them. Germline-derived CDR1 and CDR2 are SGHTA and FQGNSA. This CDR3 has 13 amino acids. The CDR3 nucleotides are TGTGCCAGCAGCAGACAGCAGGGGAATGAGCAGTTCTTC. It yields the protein CASSRQQGNEQFF.

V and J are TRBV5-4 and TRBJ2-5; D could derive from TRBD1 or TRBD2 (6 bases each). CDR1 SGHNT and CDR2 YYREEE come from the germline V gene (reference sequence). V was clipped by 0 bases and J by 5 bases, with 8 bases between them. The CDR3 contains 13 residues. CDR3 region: CASSLGGGETQYF. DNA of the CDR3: TGTGCCAGCAGCTTGGGAGGGGGGGAGACCCAGTACTTC.

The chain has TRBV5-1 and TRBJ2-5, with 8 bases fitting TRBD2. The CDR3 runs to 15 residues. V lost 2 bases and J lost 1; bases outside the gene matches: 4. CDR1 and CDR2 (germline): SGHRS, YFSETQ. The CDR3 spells CASSFTSGAQETQYF. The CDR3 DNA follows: TGCGCCAGCAGCTTCACTAGCGGTGCCCAAGAGACCCAGTACTTC.

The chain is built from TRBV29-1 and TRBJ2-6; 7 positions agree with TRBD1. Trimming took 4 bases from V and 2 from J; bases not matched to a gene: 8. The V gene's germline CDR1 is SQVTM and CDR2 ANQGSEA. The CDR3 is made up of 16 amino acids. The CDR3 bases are TGCAGCGTTGGAGGACAGGCCGGCGCTGGGGCCAACGTCCTGACTTTC. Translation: CSVGGQAGAGANVLTF.

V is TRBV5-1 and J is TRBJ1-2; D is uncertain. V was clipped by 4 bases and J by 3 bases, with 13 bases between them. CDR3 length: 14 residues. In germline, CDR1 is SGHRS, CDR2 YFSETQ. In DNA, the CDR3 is TGCGCCAGCAGCCCCTCCGACGGACACTATGGCTACACCTTC. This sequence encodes CASSPSDGHYGYTF.